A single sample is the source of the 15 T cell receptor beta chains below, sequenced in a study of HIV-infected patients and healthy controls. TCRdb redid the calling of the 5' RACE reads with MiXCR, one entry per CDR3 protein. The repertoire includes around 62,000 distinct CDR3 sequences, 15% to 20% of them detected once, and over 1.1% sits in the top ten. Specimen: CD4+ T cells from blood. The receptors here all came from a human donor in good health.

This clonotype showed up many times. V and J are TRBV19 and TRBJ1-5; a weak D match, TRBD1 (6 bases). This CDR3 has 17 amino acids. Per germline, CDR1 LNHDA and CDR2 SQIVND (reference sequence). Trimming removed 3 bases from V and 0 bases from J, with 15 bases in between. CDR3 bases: TGTGCCAGTAGTATTCGGGGGGGCTCCTATAGCAATCAGCCCCAGCATTTT. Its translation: CASSIRGGSYSNQPQHF.

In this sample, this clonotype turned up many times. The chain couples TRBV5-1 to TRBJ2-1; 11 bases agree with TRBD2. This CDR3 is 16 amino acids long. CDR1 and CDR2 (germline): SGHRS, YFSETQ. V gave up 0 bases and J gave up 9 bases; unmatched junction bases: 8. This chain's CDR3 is CASSLEGSGGAREQFF. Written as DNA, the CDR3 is TGCGCCAGCAGCTTGGAAGGTAGCGGGGGGGCCCGTGAGCAGTTCTTC.

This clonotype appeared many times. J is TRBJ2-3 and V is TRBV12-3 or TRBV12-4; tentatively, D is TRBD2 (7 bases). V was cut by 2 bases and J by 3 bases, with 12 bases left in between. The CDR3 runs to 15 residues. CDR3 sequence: CASSLWGGGTDTQYF. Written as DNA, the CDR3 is TGTGCCAGCAGTTTATGGGGGGGCGGGACAGATACGCAGTATTTT.

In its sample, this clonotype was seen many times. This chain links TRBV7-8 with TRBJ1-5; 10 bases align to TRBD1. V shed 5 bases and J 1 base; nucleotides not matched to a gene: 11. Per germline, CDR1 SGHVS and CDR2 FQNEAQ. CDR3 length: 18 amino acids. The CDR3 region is CASSPDRGRLVSNQPQHF. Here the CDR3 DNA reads TGTGCCAGCAGCCCTGACAGGGGGCGTTTAGTGAGCAATCAGCCCCAGCATTTT.

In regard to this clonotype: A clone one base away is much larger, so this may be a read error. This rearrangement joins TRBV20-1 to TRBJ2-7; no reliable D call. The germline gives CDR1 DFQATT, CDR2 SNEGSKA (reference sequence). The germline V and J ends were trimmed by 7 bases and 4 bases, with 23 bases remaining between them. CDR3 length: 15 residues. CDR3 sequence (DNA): TGCAGTGGTAGTAGGTCCCGCCTTGCCCATTACGAGCAGTACTTC. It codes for CSGSRSRLAHYEQYF.

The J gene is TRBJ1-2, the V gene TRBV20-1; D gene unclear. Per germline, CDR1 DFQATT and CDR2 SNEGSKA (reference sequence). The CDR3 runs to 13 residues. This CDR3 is CSAFRSGPDGYTF. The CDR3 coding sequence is TGCAGCGCCTTTCGATCAGGCCCGGACGGCTACACCTTC.

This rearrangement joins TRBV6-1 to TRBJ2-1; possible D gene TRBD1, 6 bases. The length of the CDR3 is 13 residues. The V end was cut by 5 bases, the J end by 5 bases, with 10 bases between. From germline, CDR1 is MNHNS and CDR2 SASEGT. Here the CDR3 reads CASSFSGDNEQFF. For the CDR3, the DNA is TGTGCCAGCAGTTTTTCAGGGGACAATGAGCAGTTCTTC.

CDR3 sequence: CASSPEAYNSPLHF. For the CDR3, the DNA is TGTGCCAGCAGCCCAGAAGCCTATAATTCACCCCTCCACTTT. V usage is TRBV11-2 and J usage is TRBJ1-6; D remains unclear. Deletions cut 5 bases from V and 2 bases from J, with 7 bases between. The length of the CDR3 is 14 residues. CDR1 SGHAT and CDR2 FQNNGV come from the germline V gene. Looking up the rest from reference TRBV11-2 and TRBJ1-6 gives the full variable domain: EAGVAQSPRYKIIEKRQSVAFWCNPISGHATLYWYQQILGQGPKLLIQFQNNGVVDDSQLPKDRFSAERLKGVDSTLKIQPAKLEDSAVYLCASSPEAYNSPLHFGNGTRLTVT.

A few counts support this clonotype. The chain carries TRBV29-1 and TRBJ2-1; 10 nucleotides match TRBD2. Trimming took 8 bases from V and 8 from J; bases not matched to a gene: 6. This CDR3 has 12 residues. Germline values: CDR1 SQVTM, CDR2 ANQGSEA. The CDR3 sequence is CSTDGTSDEQFF. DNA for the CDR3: TGCAGCACTGATGGGACTAGCGATGAGCAGTTCTTC.

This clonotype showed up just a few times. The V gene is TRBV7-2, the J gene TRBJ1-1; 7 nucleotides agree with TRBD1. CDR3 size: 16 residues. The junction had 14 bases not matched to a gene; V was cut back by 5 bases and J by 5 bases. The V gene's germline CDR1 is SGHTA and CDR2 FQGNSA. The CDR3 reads CASSPYRGGGGTEAFF. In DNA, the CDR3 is TGTGCCAGCAGCCCCTACAGGGGAGGGGGGGGAACTGAAGCTTTCTTT.

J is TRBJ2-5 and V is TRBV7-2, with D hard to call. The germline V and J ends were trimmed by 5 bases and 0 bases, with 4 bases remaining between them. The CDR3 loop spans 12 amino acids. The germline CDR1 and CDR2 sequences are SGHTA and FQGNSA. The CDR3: CASSPYQETQYF. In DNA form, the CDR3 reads TGTGCCAGCAGCCCCTACCAAGAGACCCAGTACTTC.

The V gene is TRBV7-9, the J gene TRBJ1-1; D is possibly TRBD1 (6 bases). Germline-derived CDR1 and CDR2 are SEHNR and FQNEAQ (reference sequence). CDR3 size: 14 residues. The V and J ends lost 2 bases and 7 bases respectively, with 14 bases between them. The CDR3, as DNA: TGTGCCAGCAGCTTATCGGGATTAGGGGGTGAAGCTTTCTTT. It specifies CASSLSGLGGEAFF.

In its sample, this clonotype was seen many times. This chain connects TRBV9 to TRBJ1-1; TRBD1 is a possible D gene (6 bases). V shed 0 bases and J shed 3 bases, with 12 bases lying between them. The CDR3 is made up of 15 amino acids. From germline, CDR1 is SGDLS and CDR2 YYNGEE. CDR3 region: CASSVVPQGDTEAFF. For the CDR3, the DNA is TGTGCCAGCAGCGTAGTACCACAGGGAGACACTGAAGCTTTCTTT.

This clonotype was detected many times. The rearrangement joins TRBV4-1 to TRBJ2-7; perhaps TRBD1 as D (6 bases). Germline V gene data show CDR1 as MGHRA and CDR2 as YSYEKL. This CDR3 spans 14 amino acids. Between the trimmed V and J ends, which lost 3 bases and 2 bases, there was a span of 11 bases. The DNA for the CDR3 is TGCGCCAGCAGCCAGTCGGACAGACCCTACGAGCAGTACTTC. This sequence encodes CASSQSDRPYEQYF.

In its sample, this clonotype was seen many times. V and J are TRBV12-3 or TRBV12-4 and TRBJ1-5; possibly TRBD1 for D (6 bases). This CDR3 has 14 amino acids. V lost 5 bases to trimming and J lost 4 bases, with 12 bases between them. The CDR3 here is CASSIRTENQPQHF. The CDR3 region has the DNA TGTGCCAGCAGTATACGGACAGAAAATCAGCCCCAGCATTTT.